The present TCR beta chain was sequenced within a study of blood T cells in healthy people across ages. General study results and limits: Higher diversity, along with more naive CD4+ cells, distinguished long-lived donors from aged donors.

Drawing of peripheral blood yielded ten milliliters from each donor. Then a second PCR, running about 7 to 11 cycles, was carried out with a sample-barcoded 5' primer and a J-beta primer mix. MiXCR, run by TCRdb on the 5' RACE reads, gives a single entry per CDR3 protein. This table has roughly 2 million distinct CDR3 sequences, approximately 50% appearing once. The V gene lost 0 bases and the J gene lost 1 base, with 15 bases spanning the gap. The CDR3 consists of 17 residues. Germline V gene lookup returns CDR1 SGDLS and CDR2 YYNGEE. A word on this clonotype: Its specificity is unknown.

The sequencing input was blood. The chain employs TRBV9 and TRBJ2-3; D is possibly TRBD1 (5 bases). The receptor comes from a woman between 40 and 50 years old in good health. CDR3 in amino acids: CASSVGGSWGGTDTQYF. The DNA of the CDR3 is TGTGCCAGCAGCGTAGGGGGAAGTTGGGGCGGCACAGATACGCAGTATTTT.